The 23 T cell receptor beta chains presented below share a single source sample, sequenced in a study of T cell responses to AZD1222 COVID-19 vaccine. The assay was immunoSEQ multiplex PCR, and TCRdb's table has in-frame clones only and misses some. The sample carries 120,000 or so clones, about nine tenths recorded once. The input for sequencing was peripheral blood, taken on day 0 of AZD1222 vaccination. These receptors were obtained from an adult in good health.

This sequence joins TRBV7-9 and TRBJ2-6, with a possible D match to TRBD1 (5 bases). The CDR3 consists of 15 residues. Deletions cut 8 bases from V and 2 bases from J, with 13 bases between. Per germline, CDR1 SEHNR and CDR2 FQNEAQ (reference sequence). This CDR3 reads CASADSFAGANVLTF. The CDR3, as DNA: TGTGCCAGCGCAGACAGCTTCGCTGGGGCCAACGTCCTGACTTTC.

This clone was seen only a few times. The V gene is TRBV28, the J gene TRBJ2-2; a weak D match, TRBD2 (5 bases). The length of the CDR3 is 15 residues. V lost 6 bases and J lost 1, with 12 bases in between. CDR1 is MDHEN and CDR2 is SYDVKM in the germline V gene. The CDR3 loop is CASSRFGGNTGELFF. Written as DNA, the CDR3 is TGTGCCAGCAGCCGCTTTGGAGGGAACACCGGGGAGCTGTTTTTT.

This rearrangement joins TRBV7-8 to TRBJ1-5, with 7 bases lining up with TRBD1. The CDR3 length is 14 residues. Germline CDR1 SGHVS, CDR2 FQNEAQ. J gave up 5 bases and V 6 bases, and 7 bases lay outside the gene matches. In nucleotides, the CDR3 is TGTGCCAGCAGTAAACAGGGGATTGATCAGCCCCAGCATTTT. It encodes CASSKQGIDQPQHF.

This chain joins TRBV11-2 and TRBJ1-4, with TRBD1 identical over 12 bases. The germline V gene encodes CDR1 SGHAT and CDR2 FQNNGV. V lost 5 bases and J lost 4; bases outside the gene matches: 8. The CDR3 is made up of 17 amino acids. CDR3 DNA sequence: TGTGCCAGCAGCAGAGGGACAGGGGGCGCTGTTAATGAAAAACTGTTTTTT. Translation: CASSRGTGGAVNEKLFF.

The rearrangement links TRBV27 to TRBJ1-5, with D uncertain. The CDR3 runs 14 residues. Germline lookup yields CDR1 MNHEY and CDR2 SMNVEV (reference sequence). V was cut by 5 bases and J by 3 bases, with 11 bases left in between. CDR3 protein: CASSEPGYNQPQHF. The CDR3 DNA reads as TGTGCCAGCAGTGAACCAGGTTACAATCAGCCCCAGCATTTT.

The chain employs TRBV5-5 and TRBJ2-1; 8 nucleotides match TRBD1. Germline trimming cut 1 base from V and 3 bases from J; bases unmatched to any gene: 3. The CDR3 spans 15 residues. CDR1 is SGHKS and CDR2 is YYEKEE in the germline V gene (reference sequence). The CDR3, as DNA: TGTGCCAGCAGCTTGTCAGGGGGCCTCTACAATGAGCAGTTCTTC. Its protein product is CASSLSGGLYNEQFF.

This chain links TRBV28 with TRBJ1-6; the D gene is possibly TRBD1 (6 bases). This CDR3 is 15 amino acids long. Germline V gives CDR1 MDHEN, CDR2 SYDVKM. Trimming left V 6 bases short and J 9 bases short, with 18 bases between. In DNA form, the CDR3 reads TGTGCCAGCAGCTCCGGGACACCGCCCAGTTCACCCCTCCACTTT. This translates into CASSSGTPPSSPLHF.

This clone occurred once. The gene calls are TRBV7-2 and TRBJ2-5; perhaps TRBD2 as D (6 bases). V was pared by 3 bases and J by 5 bases, with 7 bases between. This CDR3 comprises 12 residues. CDR1 is SGHTA and CDR2 is FQGNSA in the germline V gene. The CDR3 protein is CASSFRGETQYF. CDR3 DNA sequence: TGTGCCAGCAGCTTTCGGGGGGAGACCCAGTACTTC.

This chain joins TRBV13 and TRBJ2-7, with D tentatively TRBD2 (5 bases). V lost 2 bases to trimming and J lost 4 bases, with 12 bases between them. Germline assignment: CDR1 PRHDT and CDR2 FYEKMQ (reference sequence). This CDR3 spans 14 amino acids. CDR3 DNA: TGTGCCAGCAGCTTACGAGGGTCGGAGTACGAGCAGTACTTC. This sequence encodes CASSLRGSEYEQYF.

V gene TRBV25-1 combines with J gene TRBJ2-3; 9 bases are shared with TRBD1. The CDR3 spans 18 residues. Germline CDR1 reads MGHDK; CDR2 reads SYGVNS. The V gene end was trimmed by 1 base and the J gene end by 6 bases; junction bases not matched to a gene: 14. This CDR3 is CASSEWETGGWGRDTQYF. DNA for the CDR3: TGTGCCAGCAGTGAATGGGAGACAGGGGGATGGGGCAGGGATACGCAGTATTTT.

The chain joins TRBV15 to TRBJ2-4, with D possibly TRBD1 on 6 matching bases. CDR3 length equals 15 residues. Per the germline V gene, CDR1 is LNHNV and CDR2 is YYDKDF (reference sequence). The germline V and J ends were trimmed by 1 base and 6 bases, with 13 bases remaining between them. CDR3 nucleotide sequence: TGTGCCACCAGCAGAGGGGGGCAGGGGACAAACATTCAGTACTTC. Translation gives CATSRGGQGTNIQYF.

The chain joins TRBV28 to TRBJ1-4, with a possible D match to TRBD1 (5 bases). CDR3 size: 12 residues. Trimming cost V 8 bases and J 12 bases, with 16 bases left between them. Germline V lookup: CDR1 MDHEN, CDR2 SYDVKM. The CDR3 nucleotides read TGTGCCAGCGGGGGGATTCGGAGGGAACTGTTTTTT. Its protein is CASGGIRRELFF. The variable domain in full, with the rest retrieved from reference TRBV28 and TRBJ1-4, is DVKVTQSSRYLVKRTGEKVFLECVQDMDHENMFWYRQDPGLGLRLIYFSYDVKMKEKGDIPEGYSVSREKKERFSLILESASTNQTSMYLCASGGIRRELFFGSGTQLSVL.

The chain employs TRBV2 and TRBJ2-7; the D is unclear. This CDR3 comprises 13 residues. CDR1 SNHLY and CDR2 FYNNEI come from the germline V gene. V was cut by 7 bases and J by 2 bases, with 12 bases left in between. The CDR3 nucleotides are TGTGCCAGCAAATCAGGTGTCGCCTACGAGCAGTACTTC. It encodes CASKSGVAYEQYF.

The chain links TRBV6-1 to TRBJ1-6; D unresolved. The CDR3 extends over 13 amino acids. Trimming shortened V by 3 bases and J by 13 bases, and 13 bases separated the two germline ends. CDR1 is MNHNS and CDR2 is SASEGT in the germline V gene. CDR3 residues: CASSDALPRPLHF. The CDR3 nucleotides read TGTGCCAGCAGTGACGCCTTACCGCGTCCCCTCCACTTT.

J is TRBJ2-5 and V is TRBV19; possibly TRBD1 for D (6 bases). The ends were cut back, 1 base at V and 5 bases at J, with 8 bases in the middle. Per germline, CDR1 LNHDA and CDR2 SQIVND (reference sequence). This CDR3 is 13 amino acids long. The CDR3 here is CASSIVGGETQYF. The CDR3 region has the DNA TGTGCCAGTAGTATAGTTGGGGGCGAGACCCAGTACTTC.

V is TRBV7-3 and J is TRBJ2-1, with D possibly being TRBD1 or TRBD2 (6 bases each). V was shortened by 5 bases and J by 5 bases, with 19 bases between the two germline ends. This CDR3 is 16 amino acids long. Per germline, CDR1 SGHTA and CDR2 FQGTGA. CDR3 sequence: CASSPGRGTVHNEQFF. The DNA for the CDR3 is TGTGCCAGCAGCCCAGGAAGGGGGACTGTACACAATGAGCAGTTCTTC.

The chain has TRBV18 and TRBJ1-1, with D unclear. V was pared by 2 bases and J by 1 base, with 8 bases between. There are 14 residues in the CDR3. CDR1 and CDR2 (germline): KGHSH, LQKENI. CDR3 coding DNA: TGTGCCAGCTCACCATCCTACAGGAACACTGAAGCTTTCTTT. Translated, it gives CASSPSYRNTEAFF. The complete variable domain, with remaining parts taken from reference TRBV18 and TRBJ1-1, reads NAGVMQNPRHLVRRRGQEARLRCSPMKGHSHVYWYRQLPEEGLKFMVYLQKENIIDESGMPKERFSAEFPKEGPSILRIQQVVRGDSAAYFCASSPSYRNTEAFFGQGTRLTVV.

The CDR3 reads CASRGTSGFNEQFF. CDR3 in DNA: TGTGCCAGCAGAGGGACTAGCGGCTTTAATGAGCAGTTCTTC. V is TRBV28 and J is TRBJ2-1, with TRBD2 identical over 11 bases. Germline CDR1 reads MDHEN; CDR2 reads SYDVKM. The CDR3 runs 14 residues. V dropped 6 bases and J dropped 7; count of bases not matched to a gene: 5.

The chain employs TRBV25-1 and TRBJ2-3, with 7 positions matching TRBD2. The length of the CDR3 is 14 residues. J was trimmed by 6 bases and V by 2 bases; bases with no gene match: 5. The V gene's germline CDR1 is MGHDK and CDR2 SYGVNS. DNA for the CDR3: TGTGCCAGCAGTGAAGTCGGGAGGTTGGATACGCAGTATTTT. Its protein is CASSEVGRLDTQYF.

The chain links TRBV6-2 or TRBV6-3 to TRBJ2-2; 9 bases are a match to TRBD2. This CDR3 is built from 15 residues. Germline CDR1 is MNHEY and CDR2 is SVGEGT. The ends lost 6 bases at V and 6 bases at J; junction bases unmatched: 8. CDR3 residues: CASSPSGTSSGELFF. The CDR3 DNA reads TGTGCCAGCAGCCCCTCCGGGACTAGCTCCGGGGAGCTGTTTTTT.

This chain joins TRBV27 and TRBJ2-3; the D gene could be TRBD1 or TRBD2 (5 bases each). Trimming cost V 8 bases and J 2 bases, with 14 bases left between them. This CDR3 comprises 14 residues. Germline V gives CDR1 MNHEY, CDR2 SMNVEV (reference sequence). CDR3 region: CASRWGSSTDTQYF. The CDR3 DNA reads as TGTGCCAGCCGATGGGGGAGCTCCACAGATACGCAGTATTTT.

This chain links TRBV5-1 with TRBJ2-1; 9 bases match TRBD1. Trimming took 4 bases from V and 7 from J; bases not matched to a gene: 9. Germline V lookup: CDR1 SGHRS, CDR2 YFSETQ. The CDR3 sequence is 15 residues long. Written as DNA, the CDR3 is TGCGCCAGCAGCCCGACGGGACAGGGATTGAATGAGCAGTTCTTC. Its protein is CASSPTGQGLNEQFF.

The chain couples TRBV19 to TRBJ1-4; D uncertain. The V gene's germline CDR1 is LNHDA and CDR2 SQIVND (reference sequence). Between the trimmed V and J ends, which lost 9 bases and 6 bases, there was a span of 11 bases. CDR3 length: 12 amino acids. CDR3 region: CASRRGDEKLFF. As DNA, the CDR3 is TGTGCCAGCCGACGCGGGGATGAAAAACTGTTTTTT.